Each of the 24 T cell receptor beta chains below was sequenced from the same sample in a study of shared clonotypes between healthy human individuals (dated by TCRdb to between 2020 and 2021). Library preparation was by the immunoSEQ multiplex PCR assay. As stored in TCRdb, this immuneACCESS dataset retains in-frame rearrangements with V and J assigned. A fraction of the clones does not appear; measured against another copy, unresolved V genes explain less than half of the discrepancy, and the remainder lacks a known reason. In all, the sample holds around 2.3 million clones, and approximately 95% of those were seen once. The ten largest clonotypes hold roughly 0.13% of the sample. Sequencing was performed on naive CD4+ T cells sorted from blood. The cell subset or site label, as the study defines it: CD45RA+ positively selected. The receptors shown here come from a man between 18 and 29 years old in good health.

This chain joins TRBV30 and TRBJ2-1; D is perhaps TRBD2 (5 bases). CDR1 is GTSNPN and CDR2 is SVGIG in the germline V gene (reference sequence). This CDR3 region has 13 residues. Trimming removed 4 bases at V and 0 bases at J, with 7 bases between. Written as DNA, the CDR3 is TGTGCCTGGACGGACTTCTCCTACAATGAGCAGTTCTTC. It yields the protein CAWTDFSYNEQFF.

The chain uses TRBV6-6 and TRBJ2-3, with 8 bases that match TRBD2. Germline-derived CDR1 and CDR2 are MNHNY and SVGAGI (reference sequence). There are 16 residues in the CDR3. J lost 4 bases, V lost 4 bases, and 10 bases had no gene match. The CDR3 is CASSLPGGDESDTQYF. The CDR3 region has the DNA TGTGCCAGCAGTTTGCCCGGGGGGGACGAGTCAGATACGCAGTATTTT.

The genes are TRBV5-1 and TRBJ2-5, with 10 bases fitting TRBD2. There are 15 residues in the CDR3. Germline trimming cut 3 bases from V and 3 bases from J; bases unmatched to any gene: 5. Germline-derived CDR1 and CDR2 are SGHRS and YFSETQ. As DNA, the CDR3 is TGCGCCAGCAGCTCCCTAGCGGGGGTTAAAGAGACCCAGTACTTC. This encodes CASSSLAGVKETQYF.

This chain links TRBV2 with TRBJ2-2; no firm D call. The CDR3 extends over 14 amino acids. Trimming left V 8 bases short and J 6 bases short, with 16 bases between. From germline, CDR1 is SNHLY and CDR2 FYNNEI. CDR3 loop: CASHTTTLAGELFF. In DNA form, the CDR3 reads TGTGCCAGCCATACGACCACCCTAGCCGGGGAGCTGTTTTTT.

The J gene is TRBJ1-4, the V gene TRBV5-6; 7 nucleotides line up with TRBD1. This CDR3 spans 15 amino acids. V dropped 4 bases and J dropped 8; count of bases not matched to a gene: 11. CDR1 is SGHDT, CDR2 YYEEEE, per germline. CDR3 protein: CASSRFTGAQEKLFF. The CDR3 coding sequence is TGTGCCAGCAGCCGGTTTACAGGGGCGCAGGAAAAACTGTTTTTT.

For this clone: Other nucleotide sequences from this sample produce the same CDR3. The chain links TRBV27 to TRBJ2-5; 11 bases agree with TRBD2. Germline CDR1 MNHEY, CDR2 SMNVEV (reference sequence). V gave up 6 bases and J gave up 4 bases; unmatched junction bases: 1. There are 13 residues in the CDR3. This CDR3 is CASRLAGAETQYF. The CDR3 DNA reads TGTGCCAGCAGACTAGCGGGGGCAGAGACCCAGTACTTC.

The chain recombines TRBV7-2 with TRBJ2-3; the match to TRBD2 covers 9 bases. The V and J ends lost 3 bases and 5 bases, in that order; junction bases with no gene match: 6. The CDR3 loop spans 15 amino acids. The germline V gene has CDR1 SGHTA and CDR2 FQGNSA. The CDR3 is CASSFSELAGDTQYF. In DNA form, the CDR3 reads TGTGCCAGCAGCTTCTCGGAACTAGCGGGAGATACGCAGTATTTT.

The chain employs TRBV10-3 and TRBJ2-7, with 10 bases that match TRBD2. The V segment lost 3 bases and the J segment 1 base; nucleotides outside the gene matches: 6. This CDR3 is 16 amino acids long. Per germline, CDR1 ENHRY and CDR2 SYGVKD. CDR3 nucleotides: TGTGCCATCAGTGACTCGACTAGCGGGTCTTCCTACGAGCAGTACTTC. Translating it yields CAISDSTSGSSYEQYF.

This clone was seen a single time. This chain links TRBV11-2 with TRBJ1-2, with a tentative D call TRBD1 (5 bases). Germline values: CDR1 SGHAT, CDR2 FQNNGV. V lost 1 base and J lost 4, with 13 bases in between. The CDR3 has 15 amino acids. CDR3 sequence reads: CASSLGLGASYGYTF. The CDR3 DNA follows: TGTGCCAGCAGCTTAGGTCTAGGGGCGAGCTATGGCTACACCTTC.

Here the CDR3 DNA reads TGTGCCACCAAGCCCCAGGGGGCGAGCACCGGGGAGCTGTTTTTT. Protein product: CATKPQGASTGELFF. The chain is built from TRBV10-3 and TRBJ2-2, with 8 positions matching TRBD1. The CDR3 consists of 15 residues. Germline values: CDR1 ENHRY, CDR2 SYGVKD. V trimming: 10 bases; J trimming: 4 bases; junction bases outside the gene matches: 11.

The chain links TRBV9 to TRBJ2-1; D remains unclear. The V end was cut by 0 bases, the J end by 4 bases, with 11 bases between. Germline-derived CDR1 and CDR2 are SGDLS and YYNGEE. This CDR3 comprises 15 residues. The CDR3 here is CASSVESQDYNEQFF. The CDR3 DNA reads TGTGCCAGCAGCGTAGAGAGCCAAGATTACAATGAGCAGTTCTTC.

Details on this clone: This CDR3 is also generated by other DNA sequences in the sample. V gene TRBV4-3 combines with J gene TRBJ2-5; 11 bases are a match to TRBD1. The germline CDR1 and CDR2 sequences are LGHNA and YSLEER. J lost 5 bases, V lost 0 bases, and 2 bases had no gene match. The CDR3 sequence is 15 residues long. CDR3 DNA sequence: TGCGCCAGCAGCCAAGAGGGGACAGGGGGGGAGACCCAGTACTTC. This codes for CASSQEGTGGETQYF.

J is TRBJ2-7 and V is TRBV9; 10 positions agree with TRBD2. J was trimmed by 5 bases and V by 4 bases; bases with no gene match: 12. The length of the CDR3 is 16 residues. The V gene's germline CDR1 is SGDLS and CDR2 YYNGEE. The CDR3 sequence is CASSPRWASGRNEQYF. DNA of the CDR3: TGTGCCAGCAGCCCCCGGTGGGCTAGCGGGAGAAACGAGCAGTACTTC.

As regards this clone: One end of the junction does not line up with germline, which may come from a read error. V gene TRBV7-9 combines with J gene TRBJ2-1, with 9 positions matching TRBD2. The CDR3 covers 15 residues. Per germline, CDR1 SEHNR and CDR2 FQNEAQ (reference sequence). CDR3 nucleotides: TGTGCCAGCAGGTTAGCGGGGGCCCTCTACAATGAGCAGTTCTTC. Its protein product is CASRLAGALYNEQFF.

The genes are TRBV6-6 and TRBJ2-3; the D call may be TRBD1 or TRBD2 (7 bases each). The germline CDR1 and CDR2 sequences are MNHNY and SVGAGI (reference sequence). V lost 4 bases and J 1 base, leaving 12 bases between the germline ends. The CDR3 has 15 residues. CDR3 DNA sequence: TGTGCCAGCAGTTCACAGGGGAGGGGCACAGATACGCAGTATTTT. It encodes CASSSQGRGTDTQYF.

The chain carries TRBV7-2 and TRBJ2-6; D not resolved. This CDR3 comprises 15 residues. V was pared by 2 bases and J by 0 bases, with 5 bases between. From germline, CDR1 is SGHTA and CDR2 FQGNSA. The CDR3 DNA is TGTGCCAGCAGCTTACGATTCTCTGGGGCCAACGTCCTGACTTTC. Residues: CASSLRFSGANVLTF.

The genes are TRBV7-2 and TRBJ2-7; 9 bases line up with TRBD2. CDR3 length: 16 residues. Per the germline V gene, CDR1 is SGHTA and CDR2 is FQGNSA. The V and J ends lost 3 bases and 0 bases, in that order; junction bases with no gene match: 6. The CDR3 nucleotides are TGTGCCAGCAGCTTGTCAGCGGGGGGTTTCTCCTACGAGCAGTACTTC. This gives the protein CASSLSAGGFSYEQYF. The full variable domain, rest sourced from reference TRBV7-2 and TRBJ2-7, is GAGVSQSPSNKVTEKGKDVELRCDPISGHTALYWYRQSLGQGLEFLIYFQGNSAPDKSGLPSDRFSAERTGGSVSTLTIQRTQQEDSAVYLCASSLSAGGFSYEQYFGPGTRLTVT.

The chain combines TRBV10-2 with TRBJ2-3, with D tentatively TRBD1 or TRBD2 (5 bases each). V was pared by 10 bases and J by 5 bases, with 19 bases between. CDR3 length equals 14 residues. In germline, CDR1 is WSHSY, CDR2 SAAADI. As DNA, the CDR3 is TGCGCCACACTCGGGGCCCTTCGGGGAGATACGCAGTATTTT. Amino acid sequence: CATLGALRGDTQYF.

This clone was recorded once. The chain uses TRBV10-2 and TRBJ1-3; D remains ambiguous. In germline, CDR1 is WSHSY, CDR2 SAAADI. Trimming left V 10 bases short and J 1 base short, with 17 bases between. This CDR3 is 15 amino acids long. The CDR3 bases are TGCGCCACCGCCAGGAACATAGGATCTGGAAACACCATATATTTT. Amino acids: CATARNIGSGNTIYF.

This clone occurred once. The genes are TRBV4-1 and TRBJ1-2; D possibly corresponds to TRBD1 (5 bases). The V end was cut by 1 base, the J end by 0 bases, with 12 bases between. This CDR3 contains 16 residues. Per the germline V gene, CDR1 is MGHRA and CDR2 is YSYEKL. CDR3 bases: TGCGCCAGCAGCCAAGGCGGCGGGGACCCTAACTATGGCTACACCTTC. Translated, it gives CASSQGGGDPNYGYTF.

This chain uses TRBV19 with TRBJ1-6; D remains ambiguous. Germline V gene data show CDR1 as LNHDA and CDR2 as SQIVND (reference sequence). Trimming took off 0 bases at V and 9 bases at J, with 9 bases between the two ends. This CDR3 has 14 amino acids. The CDR3, as DNA: TGTGCCAGTAGTATAGATATGGGGAGTTCACCCCTCCACTTT. Translating it yields CASSIDMGSSPLHF. Based on the CDR3 plus reference TRBV19 and TRBJ1-6, the full variable domain is DGGITQSPKYLFRKEGQNVTLSCEQNLNHDAMYWYRQDPGQGLRLIYYSQIVNDFQKGDIAEGYSVSREKKESFPLTVTSAQKNPTAFYLCASSIDMGSSPLHFGNGTRLTVT.

The chain has TRBV30 and TRBJ1-2; D is undetermined. The CDR3 has 13 residues. The germline gives CDR1 GTSNPN, CDR2 SVGIG (reference sequence). The V end lost 3 bases, the J end lost 3 bases, and 11 bases lay between the germline ends. The CDR3 sequence is CAWSALRDYGYTF. The CDR3 nucleotides are TGTGCCTGGAGCGCCTTGAGGGACTATGGCTACACCTTC.

This rearrangement joins TRBV11-2 to TRBJ2-7; D is perhaps TRBD1 (5 bases). The germline CDR1 and CDR2 sequences are SGHAT and FQNNGV. This CDR3 is built from 15 residues. V lost 2 bases and J lost 5, with 16 bases in between. This CDR3 is CASSLTRSGLDEQYF. CDR3 coding DNA: TGTGCCAGCAGCTTAACACGATCAGGGTTGGACGAGCAGTACTTC.

The chain couples TRBV5-4 to TRBJ2-5, with D possibly called TRBD1 or TRBD2 (6 bases each). V lost 6 bases, J lost 5 bases, and 8 bases lay in between. Germline CDR1 SGHNT, CDR2 YYREEE (reference sequence). The CDR3 has 11 residues. The CDR3 loop reads CASKGGETQYF. The CDR3 nucleotides are TGTGCCAGCAAAGGGGGGGAGACCCAGTACTTC.